This T cell receptor (beta chain) originates from a study of PD-1 blockade in classical Hodgkin lymphoma. Points from the study as a whole: Complete responders matched newly diagnosed patients in baseline diversity. Compared with baseline, CD4+ but not CD8+ TCR diversity had risen significantly by C4D1. Newly diagnosed patients were reported to start with lower TCR diversity than healthy donors.

No patient escaped relapse after autologous stem cell transplantation, and brentuximab vedotin exposure varied. Complete response, partial response or progressive disease made up the best responses. By sample fraction, this clone is medium-sized. Its antigen is as yet unknown. The assay was immunoSEQ multiplex PCR, and TCRdb's table has in-frame clones only and misses some. Of roughly 23,000 clones listed, about 71% are singletons. This CDR3 has 13 residues. Germline V lookup: CDR1 SEHNR, CDR2 FQNEAQ (reference sequence). Trimming pared 5 bases from V and 2 bases from J, leaving 8 bases between. The V and J genes are TRBV7-9 and TRBJ2-3; D not resolved. This specimen was peripheral blood mononuclear cells (PBMCs), taken at baseline. This receptor was obtained from a human donor with classical Hodgkin lymphoma. The CDR3 spells CASSPPLTDTQYF. The CDR3 nucleotides are TGTGCCAGCAGCCCACCCCTCACAGATACGCAGTATTTT.